The present T cell receptor (beta chain) was sequenced within a study of T-cell reconstitution after alpha-beta-depleted transplantation in children. The study's findings and limits: Two months or so post-transplant, alpha-beta T cells reportedly derived from several hundred expanded graft clones. Diversity and T-cell counts at one year after transplant derived mostly from new T cells. Surviving recipient T cells and thymic progenitors produced the high day-60 TCRbeta diversity seen in some patients.

The CDR3 runs 18 residues. V lost 8 bases and J lost 5; bases outside the gene matches: 16. This clonotype was seen only a few times. Antigen specificity is unknown. Unique molecular identifiers were incorporated during preparation of the TCRbeta library. TCRdb used MiXCR to reprocess the PCR reads, holding one entry per CDR3 protein. The table shows 700,000 or so distinct CDR3 sequences, with less than 15% occurring only once. The TCR comes from a girl aged 2 to 9 with congenital amegakaryocytic thrombocytopenia, due to receive a stem cell transplant. The sample here was PBMCs, taken before TCRalphabeta/CD19-depleted stem cell transplant. The chain recombines TRBV12-3 or TRBV12-4 with TRBJ2-1, with 12 bases identical to TRBD2. The CDR3 spells CASGSREITSGRNNEQFF. The CDR3 bases are TGTGCCAGCGGATCGAGGGAGATAACTAGCGGGAGGAACAATGAGCAGTTCTTC.